A selection of T cell receptor beta chains follows, all from one sample in a study of response to subunit inactivated influenza vaccine. From the RT-PCR reads, TCRdb called clonotypes with MiXCR, one entry per CDR3 protein. Here the sample spans fewer than 250,000 distinct CDR3 sequences, around an eighth being singletons. The sample consisted of CD8+ T cells sorted from PBMCs, taken roughly 5 days after vaccination. The receptors were sampled from a man in his fifties or sixties who received an inactivated influenza vaccine. CDR3s include the opening cysteine and the closing phenylalanine or tryptophan.

V	J	CDR3
TRBV7-7	TRBJ2-2	CASSPRIQGAGKGGELFF
TRBV20-1	TRBJ2-3	CSARLLDTDTQYF
TRBV3-1	TRBJ2-3	CASSQARTSGGKTDTQYF
TRBV7-7	TRBJ2-7	CASRPQRERTYEQYF
TRBV28	TRBJ2-1	CASSLQREVYNEQFF
TRBV29-1	TRBJ1-2	CSVALDTF
TRBV4-3	TRBJ2-3	CASSQGPGQSSTDTQYF
TRBV6-2/TRBV6-3	TRBJ2-1	CASTPGMSNEQFF
TRBV14	TRBJ1-3	CASSQEALSYSGNTIYF
TRBV3-1	TRBJ2-1	CASSQDRYSSYNEQFF
TRBV27	TRBJ2-5	CASSLSSEKETQYF
TRBV2	TRBJ2-5	CASRHRGQVGAQYF
TRBV4-1	TRBJ2-7	CASSQDLNSAYEQYF
TRBV20-1	TRBJ2-1	CSANDLAGGPHEQFF
TRBV6-2/TRBV6-3	TRBJ1-6	CATSTEENSPLHF
TRBV28	TRBJ2-7	CASRHVSSYEQYF
TRBV6-5	TRBJ1-2	CASSYSIGEGYTF
TRBV7-2	TRBJ2-5	CASSPTFQVLYGETQYF